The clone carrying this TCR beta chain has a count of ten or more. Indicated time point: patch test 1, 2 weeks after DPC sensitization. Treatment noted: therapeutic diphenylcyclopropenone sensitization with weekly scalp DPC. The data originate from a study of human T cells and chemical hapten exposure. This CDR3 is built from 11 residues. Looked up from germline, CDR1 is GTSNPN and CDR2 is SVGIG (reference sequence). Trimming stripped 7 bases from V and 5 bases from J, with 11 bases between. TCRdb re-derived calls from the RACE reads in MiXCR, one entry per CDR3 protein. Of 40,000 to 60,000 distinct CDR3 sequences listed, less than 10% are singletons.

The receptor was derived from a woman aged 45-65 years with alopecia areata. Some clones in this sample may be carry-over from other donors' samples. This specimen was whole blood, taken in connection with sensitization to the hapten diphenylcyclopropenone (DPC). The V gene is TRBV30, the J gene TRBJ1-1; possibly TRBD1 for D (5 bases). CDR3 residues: CAYAGQTEAFF. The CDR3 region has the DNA TGTGCCTACGCGGGGCAAACTGAAGCTTTCTTT. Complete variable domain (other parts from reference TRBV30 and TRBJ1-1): SQTIHQWPATLVQPVGSPLSLECTVEGTSNPNLYWYRQAAGRGLQLLFYSVGIGQISSEVPQNLSASRPQDRQFILSSKKLLLSDSGFYLCAYAGQTEAFFGQGTRLTVV.